Here is one T cell receptor beta chain with its context. The antigen is undetermined. The data stem from a study of shared clonotypes between healthy human individuals. Overall study findings and caveats: Roughly 4.6% of naive CD4 clonotypes were common to a few donors.

V dropped 4 bases and J dropped 9; count of bases not matched to a gene: 17. Germline V CDR1 and CDR2: MRHNA, SNTAGT. This CDR3 spans 18 amino acids. Only in-frame clones appear in the TCRdb table, and some are missing; sequencing was by immunoSEQ multiplex PCR. The profile covers about 2.4 million clones, with 93% appearing a single time and 0.36% taken by the ten largest. The rearrangement joins TRBV6-4 to TRBJ2-1, with TRBD1 identical over 11 bases. Sequenced: naive CD4+ T cells from PBMCs. Subset noted: CD45RA+ positively selected. The receptor was isolated from a young man in good health. Some clones in this sample may be carry-over from other donors' samples. CDR3 sequence reads: CASSGRDRGSSGKVEQFF. The CDR3 DNA is TGTGCCAGCAGTGGCCGGGACAGGGGGTCTAGCGGGAAGGTTGAGCAGTTCTTC.